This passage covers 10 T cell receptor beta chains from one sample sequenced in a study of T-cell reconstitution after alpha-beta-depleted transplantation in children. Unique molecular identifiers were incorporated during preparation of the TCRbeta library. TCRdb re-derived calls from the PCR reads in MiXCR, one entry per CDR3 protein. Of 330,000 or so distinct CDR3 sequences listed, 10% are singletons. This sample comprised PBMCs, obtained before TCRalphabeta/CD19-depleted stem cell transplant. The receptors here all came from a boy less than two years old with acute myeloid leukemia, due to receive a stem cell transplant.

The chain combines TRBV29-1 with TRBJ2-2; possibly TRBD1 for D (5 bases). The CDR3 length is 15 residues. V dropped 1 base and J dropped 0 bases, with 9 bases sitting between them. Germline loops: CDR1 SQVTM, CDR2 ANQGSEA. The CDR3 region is CSVEGGETNTGELFF. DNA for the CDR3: TGCAGCGTTGAAGGGGGCGAGACGAACACCGGGGAGCTGTTTTTT.

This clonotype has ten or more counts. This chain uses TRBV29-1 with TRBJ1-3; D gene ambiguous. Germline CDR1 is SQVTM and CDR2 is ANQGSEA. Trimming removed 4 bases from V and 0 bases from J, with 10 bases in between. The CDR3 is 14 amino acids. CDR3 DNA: TGCAGCGTTGTCTGGGCTTTCTCTGGAAACACCATATATTTT. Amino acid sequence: CSVVWAFSGNTIYF. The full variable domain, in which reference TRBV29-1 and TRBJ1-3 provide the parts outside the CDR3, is SAVISQKPSRDICQRGTSLTIQCQVDSQVTMMFWYRQQPGQSLTLIATANQGSEATYESGFVIDKFPISRPNLTFSTLTVSNMSPEDSSIYLCSVVWAFSGNTIYFGEGSWLTVV.

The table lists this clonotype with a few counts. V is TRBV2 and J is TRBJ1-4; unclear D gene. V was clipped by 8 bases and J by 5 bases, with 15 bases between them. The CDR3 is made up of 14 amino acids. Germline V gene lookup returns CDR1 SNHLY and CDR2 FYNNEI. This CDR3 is CASGSHRWNEKLFF. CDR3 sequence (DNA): TGTGCCAGCGGTAGTCACAGATGGAATGAAAAACTGTTTTTT.

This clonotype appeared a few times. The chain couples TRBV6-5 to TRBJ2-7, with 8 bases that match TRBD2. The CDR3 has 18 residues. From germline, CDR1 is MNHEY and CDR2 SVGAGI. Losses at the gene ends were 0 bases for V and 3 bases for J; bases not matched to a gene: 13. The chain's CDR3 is CASSYSWSIGGAGYEQYF. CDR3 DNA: TGTGCCAGCAGTTACTCATGGTCGATCGGGGGGGCGGGCTACGAGCAGTACTTC.

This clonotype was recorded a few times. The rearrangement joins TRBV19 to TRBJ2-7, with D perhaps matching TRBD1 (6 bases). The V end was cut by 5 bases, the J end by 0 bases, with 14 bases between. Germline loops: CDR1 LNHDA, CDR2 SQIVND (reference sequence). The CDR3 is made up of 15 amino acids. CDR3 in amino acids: CASSAGQSFSYEQYF. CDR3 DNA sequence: TGTGCCAGTAGTGCCGGACAGTCTTTCTCCTACGAGCAGTACTTC.

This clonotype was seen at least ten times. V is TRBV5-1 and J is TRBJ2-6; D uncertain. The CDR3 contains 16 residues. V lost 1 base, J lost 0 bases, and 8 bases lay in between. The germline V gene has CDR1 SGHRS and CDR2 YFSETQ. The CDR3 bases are TGCGCCAGCAGCTTGCAGGTTAGCTCTGGGGCCAACGTCCTGACTTTC. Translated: CASSLQVSSGANVLTF.

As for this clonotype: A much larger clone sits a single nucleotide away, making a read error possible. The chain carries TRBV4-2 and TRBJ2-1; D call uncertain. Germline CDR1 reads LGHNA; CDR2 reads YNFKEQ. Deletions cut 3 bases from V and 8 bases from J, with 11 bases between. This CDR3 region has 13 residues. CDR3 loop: CASSHHSAYEQFF. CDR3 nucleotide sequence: TGTGCCAGCAGCCATCATTCCGCTTATGAGCAGTTCTTC.

CDR3 sequence: CASSGSGSRADTQYF. CDR3 bases: TGTGCCAGCAGTGGGTCAGGGAGTAGGGCAGATACGCAGTATTTT. The chain uses TRBV6-1 and TRBJ2-3; D is possibly TRBD1 or TRBD2 (5 bases each). The CDR3 is 15 residues long. V lost 4 bases and J lost 4, with 15 bases in between. In germline, CDR1 is MNHNS, CDR2 SASEGT.

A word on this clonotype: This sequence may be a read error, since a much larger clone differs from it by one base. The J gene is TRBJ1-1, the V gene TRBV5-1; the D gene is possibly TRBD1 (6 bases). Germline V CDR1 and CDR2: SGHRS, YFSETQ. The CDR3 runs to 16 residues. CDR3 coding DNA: TGCGCCAGCAGCTTGGCACTAGGACAGCCGAACACTGAAGCTTACTTT. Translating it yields CASSLALGQPNTEAYF. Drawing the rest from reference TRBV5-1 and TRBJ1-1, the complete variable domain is KAGVTQTPRYLIKTRGQQVTLSCSPISGHRSVSWYQQTPGQGLQFLFEYFSETQRNKGNFPGRFSGRQFSNSRSEMNVSTLELGDSALYLCASSLALGQPNTEAYFGQGTRLTVV.

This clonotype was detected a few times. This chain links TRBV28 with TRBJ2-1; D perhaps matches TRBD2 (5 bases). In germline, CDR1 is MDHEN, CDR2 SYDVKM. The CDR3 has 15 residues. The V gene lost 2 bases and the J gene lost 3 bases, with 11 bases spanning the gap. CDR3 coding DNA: TGTGCCAGCAGTTTACTAGCCCGAAACTACAATGAGCAGTTCTTC. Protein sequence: CASSLLARNYNEQFF.